The 12 T cell receptor beta chains presented below share a single source sample, sequenced in a study of CD8 T cells in ankylosing spondylitis listed by TCRdb under 2017. Libraries came from 5' RACE. TCRdb names Illumina HiSeq 2500 as the instrument used. The raw public reads went through TCRdb reprocessing: fastp at Q25, MiXCR clone calling, in-frame beta chains kept. Rows are combined by CDR3 protein, so each entry shows the most common genes and DNA. This sample comprises tens of thousands of distinct CDR3 sequences, just over 2.5% of them detected only once. The top ten clones comprise about 7.4% of the sample. Sequences were obtained from blood, either unsorted or a sorted T cell fraction (not recorded which). The source is a female donor with ankylosing spondylitis or in good health (not recorded which).

Many counts were recorded for this clonotype. The V and J genes are TRBV9 and TRBJ2-1, with D possibly being TRBD2 (6 bases). The CDR3 consists of 15 residues. The germline gives CDR1 SGDLS, CDR2 YYNGEE. V was cut by 3 bases and J by 6 bases, with 16 bases left in between. CDR3 sequence reads: CASSARGLEGNEQFF. As DNA, the CDR3 is TGTGCCAGCAGCGCCAGAGGACTGGAGGGCAATGAGCAGTTCTTC.

The chain combines TRBV9 with TRBJ2-2, with 11 bases aligning to TRBD1. Germline CDR1 reads SGDLS; CDR2 reads YYNGEE. The CDR3 totals 17 residues. Trimming cost V 0 bases and J 6 bases; bases outside gene matches: 7. CDR3 loop: CASSVGTGGWLAGELFF. The CDR3 DNA is TGTGCCAGCAGCGTAGGGACAGGGGGCTGGTTGGCCGGGGAGCTGTTTTTT.

Note on this clonotype: With a much larger clone just one base away, this may be a read error. This chain uses TRBV9 with TRBJ2-6; D gene unclear. The germline gives CDR1 SGDLS, CDR2 YYNGEE. The CDR3 is 16 residues long. CDR3 DNA sequence: TGTGCCAGTGGCGTTCAGAGGATCTCTAGGGCCAACGTCCTGGCTTTC. This codes for CASGVQRISRANVLAF.

Many counts were recorded for this clonotype. This chain joins TRBV9 and TRBJ2-3, with D perhaps assigned TRBD1 or TRBD2 (6 bases each). This CDR3 has 16 residues. From germline, CDR1 is SGDLS and CDR2 YYNGEE. V was trimmed by 0 bases and J by 0 bases, leaving 11 bases between them. The CDR3 here is CASSVAWGASTDTQYF. DNA of the CDR3: TGTGCCAGCAGCGTAGCGTGGGGGGCAAGCACAGATACGCAGTATTTT.

This clonotype was recorded many times. The rearrangement links TRBV9 to TRBJ2-1; 9 positions agree with TRBD2. The CDR3 runs to 17 residues. Germline CDR1 is SGDLS and CDR2 is YYNGEE. V shed 3 bases, J shed 4 bases, and the junction held 11 bases outside the gene matches. The CDR3 protein is CASSGRSSSGEYNEQFF. The DNA for the CDR3 is TGTGCCAGCAGCGGACGATCGTCTAGCGGGGAATACAATGAGCAGTTCTTC.

Relative to its sample, this clonotype is medium-sized (0.01 to 0.1%). The V gene is TRBV9, the J gene TRBJ2-3, with 7 bases fitting TRBD2. The junction had 7 bases not matched to a gene; V was cut back by 4 bases and J by 2 bases. This CDR3 contains 15 residues. Germline V gene sequence: CDR1 SGDLS, CDR2 YYNGEE. CDR3 DNA: TGTGCCAGCAGCTTTAGCGGGCGCCACACAGATACGCAGTATTTT. This sequence encodes CASSFSGRHTDTQYF.

This clonotype was counted at least ten times. CDR3 coding DNA: TGTGCCAGCAGCCCGGGGACAGGGAACACTGAAGCTTTCTTT. It yields the protein CASSPGTGNTEAFF. The chain couples TRBV9 to TRBJ1-1, with 8 nucleotides matching TRBD1. Germline loops: CDR1 SGDLS, CDR2 YYNGEE. With V trimmed by 4 bases and J by 1 base, 3 bases remained unmatched. The CDR3 covers 14 residues.

This clonotype appeared many times. The V and J genes are TRBV9 and TRBJ2-5, with D tentatively TRBD1 or TRBD2 (5 bases each). Germline CDR1 SGDLS, CDR2 YYNGEE. This CDR3 has 14 amino acids. Trimming took 6 bases from V and 5 from J, leaving 17 bases between them. CDR3 sequence reads: CASNQGGLKETQYF. CDR3 DNA sequence: TGTGCCAGCAACCAGGGCGGGTTGAAGGAGACCCAGTACTTC.

This clonotype has ten or more counts. J is TRBJ2-2 and V is TRBV9; TRBD1 is a possible D gene (6 bases). V was cut by 6 bases and J by 1 base, with 13 bases left in between. Germline CDR1 is SGDLS and CDR2 is YYNGEE. The CDR3 sequence is 15 residues long. CDR3 in amino acids: CASTPGHGNTGELFF. Here the CDR3 DNA reads TGTGCCAGCACACCGGGACACGGGAACACCGGGGAGCTGTTTTTT.

This chain links TRBV9 with TRBJ2-1; tentative D call: TRBD1 (6 bases). CDR3 length equals 17 residues. From germline, CDR1 is SGDLS and CDR2 YYNGEE. Trimming took off 4 bases at V and 9 bases at J, with 26 bases between the two ends. In nucleotides, the CDR3 is TGTGCCAGCAGCCCCCTCCCGCCTGAGGGGGTATTGGGTGAGCAGTTCTTC. It codes for CASSPLPPEGVLGEQFF. The whole variable domain, filled in from reference TRBV9 and TRBJ2-1, reads DSGVTQTPKHLITATGQRVTLRCSPRSGDLSVYWYQQSLDQGLQFLIQYYNGEERAKGNILERFSAQQFPDLHSELNLSSLELGDSALYFCASSPLPPEGVLGEQFFGPGTRLTVL.

This clonotype counts as medium-sized. The chain links TRBV9 to TRBJ2-1, with a weak D call TRBD2 (7 bases). Germline CDR1 SGDLS, CDR2 YYNGEE. This CDR3 region has 15 residues. Trimming cost V 1 base and J 4 bases, with 12 bases left between them. The CDR3 reads CASSVSGGSYNEQFF. CDR3 sequence (DNA): TGTGCCAGCAGCGTATCGGGGGGCTCATACAATGAGCAGTTCTTC. The entire variable domain, with the rest obtained from reference TRBV9 and TRBJ2-1, is as follows: DSGVTQTPKHLITATGQRVTLRCSPRSGDLSVYWYQQSLDQGLQFLIQYYNGEERAKGNILERFSAQQFPDLHSELNLSSLELGDSALYFCASSVSGGSYNEQFFGPGTRLTVL.

This clonotype appeared many times. DNA for the CDR3: TGTGCCAGCAGCGTAGATGGGTACAATGAGCAGTTCTTC. Translation: CASSVDGYNEQFF. The V and J genes are TRBV9 and TRBJ2-1; D is unresolved. Trimming pared 0 bases from V and 4 bases from J, leaving 5 bases between. This CDR3 is built from 13 residues. The germline CDR1 and CDR2 sequences are SGDLS and YYNGEE.